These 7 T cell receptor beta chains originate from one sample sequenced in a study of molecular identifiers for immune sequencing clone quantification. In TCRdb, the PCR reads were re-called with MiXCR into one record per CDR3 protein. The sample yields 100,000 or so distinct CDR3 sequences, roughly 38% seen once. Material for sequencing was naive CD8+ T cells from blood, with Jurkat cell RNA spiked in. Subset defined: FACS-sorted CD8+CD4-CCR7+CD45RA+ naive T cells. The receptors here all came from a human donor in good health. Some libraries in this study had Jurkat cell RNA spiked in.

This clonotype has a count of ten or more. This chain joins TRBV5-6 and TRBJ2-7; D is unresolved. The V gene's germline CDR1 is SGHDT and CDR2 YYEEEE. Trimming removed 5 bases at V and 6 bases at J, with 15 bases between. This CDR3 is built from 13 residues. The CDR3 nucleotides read TGTGCCAGCAGTGGGCAGCCCTACGCCGAGCAGTACTTC. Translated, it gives CASSGQPYAEQYF. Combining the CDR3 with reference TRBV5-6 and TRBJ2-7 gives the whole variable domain DAGVTQSPTHLIKTRGQQVTLRCSPKSGHDTVSWYQQALGQGPQFIFQYYEEEERQRGNFPDRFSGHQFPNYSSELNVNALLLGDSALYLCASSGQPYAEQYFGPGTRLTVT.

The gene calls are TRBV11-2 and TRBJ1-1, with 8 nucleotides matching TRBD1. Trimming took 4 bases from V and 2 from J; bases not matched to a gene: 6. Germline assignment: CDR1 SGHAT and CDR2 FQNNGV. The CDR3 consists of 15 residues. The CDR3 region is CASSSHRGRNTEAFF. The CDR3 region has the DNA TGTGCCAGCAGCTCACACAGGGGGAGAAACACTGAAGCTTTCTTT.

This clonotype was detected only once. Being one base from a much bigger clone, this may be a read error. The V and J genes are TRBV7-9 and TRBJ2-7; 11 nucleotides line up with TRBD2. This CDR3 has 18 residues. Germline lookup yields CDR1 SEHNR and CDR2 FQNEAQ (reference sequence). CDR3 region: CASSAGTSGGLKAYEQSF. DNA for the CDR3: TGTGCCAGCAGTGCCGGGACTAGCGGAGGCCTTAAAGCCTACGAGCAGTCCTTC.

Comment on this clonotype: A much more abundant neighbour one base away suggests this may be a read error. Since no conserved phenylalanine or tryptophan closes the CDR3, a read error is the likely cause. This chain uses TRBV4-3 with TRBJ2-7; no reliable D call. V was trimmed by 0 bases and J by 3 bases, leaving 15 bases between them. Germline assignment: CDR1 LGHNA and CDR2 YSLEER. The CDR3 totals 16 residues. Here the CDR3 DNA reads TGCGCCAGCAGCCAAGAGGTCGGCGTCAGAGGCTACGAGCAGTACATC. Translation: CASSQEVGVRGYEQYI.

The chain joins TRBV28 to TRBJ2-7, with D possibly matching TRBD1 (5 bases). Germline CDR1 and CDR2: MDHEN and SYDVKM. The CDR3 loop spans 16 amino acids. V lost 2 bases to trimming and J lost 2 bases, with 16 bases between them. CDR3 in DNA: TGTGCCAGCAGTTTAAGCCGTACAGGTGGAACCTACGAGCAGTACTTC. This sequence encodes CASSLSRTGGTYEQYF.

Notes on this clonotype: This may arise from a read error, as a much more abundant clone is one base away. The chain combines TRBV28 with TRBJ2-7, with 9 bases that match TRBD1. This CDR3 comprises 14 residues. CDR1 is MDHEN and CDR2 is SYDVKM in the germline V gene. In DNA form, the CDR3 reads TGTGCCAGCAGAGCCGGGACAGGGTTGTACGCGCAGTACTTC. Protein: CASRAGTGLYAQYF.

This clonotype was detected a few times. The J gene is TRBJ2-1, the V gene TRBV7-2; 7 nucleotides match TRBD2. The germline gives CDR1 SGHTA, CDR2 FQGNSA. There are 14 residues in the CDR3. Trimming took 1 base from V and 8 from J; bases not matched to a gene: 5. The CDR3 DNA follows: TGTGCCAGCAGCTTAGTAACTAGCGCCCATGAGCAGTTCTTC. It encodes CASSLVTSAHEQFF. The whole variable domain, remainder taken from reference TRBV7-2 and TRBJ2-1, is GAGVSQSPSNKVTEKGKDVELRCDPISGHTALYWYRQSLGQGLEFLIYFQGNSAPDKSGLPSDRFSAERTGGSVSTLTIQRTQQEDSAVYLCASSLVTSAHEQFFGPGTRLTVL.